These 23 T cell receptor beta chains came from one sample sequenced in a study of CD8+CD57+ T cells in acquired aplastic anemia. Sequencing was done on patients that had shown CD8+CD57+ cell expansion by flow cytometry. It was genomic DNA that served as the template for profiling TCR beta VDJ and CDR3. TCRdb analysed the reads with MiXCR anew, one entry per CDR3 protein. The table includes roughly 160,000 distinct CDR3 sequences, 70% to 75% detected once. The sequenced sample was sorted CD4+, CD8+, or CD8+CD57+ T cells (not recorded which) from PBMCs. All receptors come from a human donor with aplastic anemia.

The chain joins TRBV10-1 to TRBJ2-3; D is perhaps TRBD2 (5 bases). Germline V gene sequence: CDR1 WNHNN, CDR2 SYGVQD (reference sequence). This CDR3 is 13 amino acids long. V was cut by 10 bases and J by 1 base, with 12 bases left in between. The CDR3 reads CATSRLRTDTQYF. CDR3 nucleotide sequence: TGCGCCACCTCGAGACTACGCACAGATACGCAGTATTTT.

The chain couples TRBV7-8 to TRBJ1-5; a weak D match, TRBD1 (5 bases). This CDR3 has 16 amino acids. Germline V gene lookup returns CDR1 SGHVS and CDR2 FQNEAQ. Trimming left V 3 bases short and J 9 bases short, with 21 bases between. CDR3 nucleotide sequence: TGTGCCAGCAGCTTCCAGGGACGTGCCCGGGAATGGCCCCAGCATTTT. Amino acids: CASSFQGRAREWPQHF.

The rearrangement uses TRBV24-1 and TRBJ2-7; D not resolved. Germline V lookup: CDR1 KGHDR, CDR2 SFDVKD. V lost 4 bases, J lost 6 bases, and 12 bases lay in between. The CDR3 spans 13 residues. This chain's CDR3 is CATSDRPTGEQYV. The CDR3 DNA reads TGTGCCACCAGTGACCGACCTACCGGCGAGCAGTACGTC.

The gene calls are TRBV19 and TRBJ2-3; the D gene could be TRBD1 or TRBD2 (6 bases each). CDR3 length: 16 residues. Germline assignment: CDR1 LNHDA and CDR2 SQIVND (reference sequence). V lost 3 bases and J 1 base, leaving 14 bases between the germline ends. The CDR3 coding sequence is TGTGCCAGTAGTATTTGGGGGGACATCCGCACAGATACGCAGTATTTT. It specifies CASSIWGDIRTDTQYF.

The chain links TRBV9 to TRBJ1-4; D is unclear. V lost 0 bases, J lost 6 bases, and 6 bases lay in between. Germline CDR1 reads SGDLS; CDR2 reads YYNGEE. The CDR3 is 13 residues long. DNA for the CDR3: TGTGCCAGCAGCGTAGCCCCCGATGAAAAACTGTTTTTT. As protein: CASSVAPDEKLFF.

This clonotype was recorded once. Compared with germline, one end of the junction differs, possibly owing to a read error. The chain recombines TRBV12-3 or TRBV12-4 with TRBJ2-3; D is perhaps TRBD1 (6 bases). The CDR3 covers 13 residues. The CDR3 DNA follows: TGTGCCAGCAGTTTTGGGGACACAGATACGCAGTACTTT. This gives the protein CASSFGDTDTQYF.

V and J are TRBV5-5 and TRBJ1-1, with unresolved D. CDR1 and CDR2 (germline): SGHKS, YYEKEE (reference sequence). V dropped 4 bases and J dropped 5 bases, with 12 bases sitting between them. The CDR3 loop spans 13 amino acids. DNA of the CDR3: TGTGCCAGCAGCCCCTCCGGTGGTACTGAAGCTTTCTTT. Amino acid sequence: CASSPSGGTEAFF. The full variable domain, its missing parts supplied by reference TRBV5-5 and TRBJ1-1, is DAGVTQSPTHLIKTRGQQVTLRCSPISGHKSVSWYQQVLGQGPQFIFQYYEKEERGRGNFPDRFSARQFPNYSSELNVNALLLGDSALYLCASSPSGGTEAFFGQGTRLTVV.

The V call is TRBV7-8, the J call TRBJ2-3, with D unresolved. There are 13 residues in the CDR3. Germline CDR1 reads SGHVS; CDR2 reads FQNEAQ. Trimming removed 5 bases at V and 1 base at J, with 7 bases between. CDR3 protein: CASSPLRTDTQYF. DNA for the CDR3: TGTGCCAGCAGCCCCCTCCGCACAGATACGCAGTATTTT.

This clonotype was observed a handful of times. The rearrangement uses TRBV7-6 and TRBJ2-5, with D unclear. CDR3 size: 16 residues. V was pared by 0 bases and J by 11 bases, with 22 bases between. Germline CDR1 reads SGHVS; CDR2 reads FNYEAQ. The CDR3 DNA reads as TGTGCCAGCAGCTTAGCGCAGGTTAGATACACAGATACGCAGTACTTC. The encoded protein is CASSLAQVRYTDTQYF.

This chain connects TRBV10-3 to TRBJ2-7; the D gene is possibly TRBD2 (7 bases). V lost 8 bases to trimming and J lost 2 bases, with 13 bases between them. Looked up from germline, CDR1 is ENHRY and CDR2 is SYGVKD. CDR3 size: 13 residues. The CDR3 region is CAIGRGGTYEQYF. The CDR3 nucleotides read TGTGCCATCGGACGCGGGGGCACCTACGAGCAGTACTTC.

This clonotype was detected only once. The V and J genes are TRBV7-8 and TRBJ2-3; D uncertain. The CDR3 covers 14 residues. Germline V CDR1 and CDR2: SGHVS, FQNEAQ. Trimming took 5 bases from V and 1 from J, leaving 10 bases between them. The CDR3 reads CASSPDSGTDTQYF. CDR3 bases: TGTGCCAGCAGCCCAGACTCAGGCACAGATACGCAGTATTTT.

This sequence joins TRBV9 and TRBJ2-5, with D tentatively TRBD1 (6 bases). Germline CDR1 is SGDLS and CDR2 is YYNGEE. The length of the CDR3 is 15 residues. V was trimmed by 2 bases and J by 3 bases, leaving 14 bases between them. The CDR3 region is CASSVQQGYKETQYF. As DNA, the CDR3 is TGTGCCAGCAGCGTTCAACAGGGTTACAAAGAGACCCAGTACTTC.

The rearrangement uses TRBV7-2 and TRBJ2-5, with 9 bases identical to TRBD2. Germline lookup yields CDR1 SGHTA and CDR2 FQGNSA. The CDR3 covers 15 residues. V lost 5 bases to trimming and J lost 1 base; unmatched junction nucleotides: 5. This CDR3 reads CASSKAGGLQETQYF. CDR3 coding DNA: TGTGCCAGCAGCAAAGCGGGGGGTCTCCAAGAGACCCAGTACTTC.

The chain carries TRBV19 and TRBJ2-6; 7 positions match TRBD1. The CDR3 is made up of 16 amino acids. Looked up from germline, CDR1 is LNHDA and CDR2 is SQIVND (reference sequence). Unmatched junction bases numbered 2, after V lost 3 bases and J lost 0 bases. CDR3 protein: CASSINRGSGANVLTF. CDR3 nucleotide sequence: TGTGCCAGTAGTATTAACAGGGGCTCTGGGGCCAACGTCCTGACTTTC. Variable domain in full (rest from reference TRBV19 and TRBJ2-6): DGGITQSPKYLFRKEGQNVTLSCEQNLNHDAMYWYRQDPGQGLRLIYYSQIVNDFQKGDIAEGYSVSREKKESFPLTVTSAQKNPTAFYLCASSINRGSGANVLTFGAGSRLTVL.

This clonotype occurred a few times. This sequence joins TRBV10-3 and TRBJ2-7; 8 nucleotides line up with TRBD1. V shed 3 bases and J 2 bases; nucleotides not matched to a gene: 3. CDR1 is ENHRY and CDR2 is SYGVKD in the germline V gene. The CDR3 spans 14 residues. CDR3 in DNA: TGTGCCATCAGTGAACAACAGGGGGCCTACGAGCAGTACTTC. Its translation is CAISEQQGAYEQYF.

V is TRBV7-8 and J is TRBJ1-1; D is unresolved. CDR1 SGHVS and CDR2 FQNEAQ come from the germline V gene. Trimming removed 1 base at V and 2 bases at J, with 17 bases between. The CDR3 spans 17 residues. CDR3 nucleotide sequence: TGTGCCAGCAGCTTAGGGGTCTCATCCCACATAAACACTGAAGCTTTCTTT. Encoded protein: CASSLGVSSHINTEAFF.

For the CDR3, the DNA is TGTGCCAGTAGTACCCGGGGTTTGGGGGCTTTCTTT. Translated: CASSTRGLGAFF. The chain recombines TRBV19 with TRBJ1-1; D uncertain. The CDR3 is 12 residues long. V gave up 4 bases and J gave up 11 bases, with 14 bases separating them. From germline, CDR1 is LNHDA and CDR2 SQIVND (reference sequence).

The chain employs TRBV9 and TRBJ2-3; D remains ambiguous. The CDR3 consists of 14 residues. The V gene lost 6 bases and the J gene lost 2 bases, with 13 bases spanning the gap. Per the germline V gene, CDR1 is SGDLS and CDR2 is YYNGEE. Here the CDR3 reads CASNRVGSTDTQYF. The DNA of the CDR3 is TGTGCCAGCAATAGGGTGGGGTCCACAGATACGCAGTATTTT.

J is TRBJ1-4 and V is TRBV25-1; unclear D gene. This CDR3 spans 15 amino acids. Germline V lookup: CDR1 MGHDK, CDR2 SYGVNS. Trimming cost V 1 base and J 1 base, with 7 bases left between them. The CDR3 nucleotides are TGTGCCAGCAGTGAATGGATGGGAACTAATGAAAAACTGTTTTTT. The encoded protein is CASSEWMGTNEKLFF.

This clonotype was counted a few times. The V and J genes are TRBV7-2 and TRBJ2-5; 8 positions agree with TRBD1. CDR1 SGHTA and CDR2 FQGNSA come from the germline V gene. V lost 1 base to trimming and J lost 4 bases; unmatched junction nucleotides: 8. The CDR3 runs 16 residues. The chain's CDR3 is CASSLDPGGIGETQYF. The CDR3 nucleotides are TGTGCCAGCAGCTTAGATCCAGGGGGCATCGGAGAGACCCAGTACTTC.

This clonotype has just one count. V gene TRBV7-2 combines with J gene TRBJ1-2; D uncertain. CDR3 length equals 13 residues. The V gene's germline CDR1 is SGHTA and CDR2 FQGNSA. The V gene lost 3 bases and the J gene lost 6 bases, with 11 bases spanning the gap. CDR3 in amino acids: CASSFDGMDGYTF. The CDR3 bases are TGTGCCAGCAGCTTCGACGGGATGGATGGCTACACCTTC.

This chain uses TRBV6-4 with TRBJ1-2; perhaps TRBD1 as D (6 bases). In germline, CDR1 is MRHNA, CDR2 SNTAGT. The CDR3 length is 15 residues. The V end lost 4 bases, the J end lost 3 bases, and 15 bases lay between the germline ends. The CDR3 loop reads CASSGAGVEDYGYTF. The CDR3 DNA follows: TGTGCCAGCAGTGGGGCAGGGGTGGAGGACTATGGCTACACCTTC.

The chain recombines TRBV12-3 or TRBV12-4 with TRBJ2-5, with D unresolved. The V end lost 6 bases, the J end lost 5 bases, and 10 bases lay between the germline ends. The CDR3 length is 12 residues. The CDR3: CASSSAGETQYF. The CDR3 coding sequence is TGTGCCAGCAGCTCGGCCGGGGAGACCCAGTACTTC.